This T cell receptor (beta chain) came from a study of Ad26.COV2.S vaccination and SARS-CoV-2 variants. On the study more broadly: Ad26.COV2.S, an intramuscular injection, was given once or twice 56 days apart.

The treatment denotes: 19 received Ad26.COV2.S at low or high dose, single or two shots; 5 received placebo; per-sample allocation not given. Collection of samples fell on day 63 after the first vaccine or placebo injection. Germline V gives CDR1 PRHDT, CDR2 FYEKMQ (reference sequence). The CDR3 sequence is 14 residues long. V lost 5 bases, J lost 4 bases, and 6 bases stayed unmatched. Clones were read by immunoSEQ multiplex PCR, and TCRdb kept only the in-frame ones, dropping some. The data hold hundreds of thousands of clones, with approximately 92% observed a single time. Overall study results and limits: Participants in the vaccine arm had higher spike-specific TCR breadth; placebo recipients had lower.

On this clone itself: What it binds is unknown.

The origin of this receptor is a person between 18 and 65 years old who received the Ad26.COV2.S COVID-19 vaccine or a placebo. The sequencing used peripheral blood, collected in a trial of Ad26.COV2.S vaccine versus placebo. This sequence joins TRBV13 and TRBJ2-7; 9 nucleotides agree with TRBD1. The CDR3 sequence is CASSQGQGRYEQYF. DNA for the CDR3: TGTGCCAGCAGCCAAGGACAGGGGCGGTACGAGCAGTACTTC.